This passage covers 29 T cell receptor beta chains from one sample sequenced in a study of T cells in women clearing cervical HPV infection. Generated by immunoSEQ multiplex PCR, the TCRdb table keeps only in-frame clones and is missing some. The table gives around 15,000 clones; the top ten clones make up about 6.8% of it. Sequenced input: blood buffy coat. Receptors originate from a woman aged 18-69 years with a cervical HPV16 infection that either progressed to CIN3+ or cleared (not recorded which).

On this clone: With the read ending 3 residues before the CDR3 end, the germline J gene is used to fill in that end. The V call is TRBV9, the J call TRBJ2-3; 13 nucleotides align to TRBD2. After removal of 0 bases from V and 3 bases from J, the junction contained 7 bases not matched to a gene. This CDR3 comprises 18 residues. Germline V gene data show CDR1 as SGDLS and CDR2 as YYNGEE. The sequenced CDR3 bases are TGTGCCAGCAGCGTAGCTTGGGGGACTAGCGGGGTAACAGATACG. This sequence encodes CASSVAWGTSGVTDT. The full CDR3 protein reads CASSVAWGTSGVTDTQYF.

Here the CDR3 reads CASSQDLGGYGYTF. The sequenced part of the CDR3 DNA is TGTGCCAGCAGCCAAGATCTGGGGGGGTATGGC. The chain employs TRBV4-2 and TRBJ1-2; D is perhaps TRBD1 (5 bases). The CDR3 end falls 3 residues outside the read, so it is completed with the germline J gene. CDR1 and CDR2 from the germline V gene are LGHNA and YNFKEQ. This CDR3 comprises 14 residues. V lost 0 bases, J lost 5 bases, and 10 bases lay in between.

In regard to this clone: One end of the junction fails to match germline, which may point to a read error. The read gets to within 3 residues of the CDR3 end, and the germline J gene fills in the rest. The chain employs TRBV5-1 and TRBJ1-2, with a tentative D call TRBD1 (5 bases). Germline V gene sequence: CDR1 SGHRS, CDR2 YFSETQ. This CDR3 comprises 19 residues. The CDR3: CASSLGNFRVARANYSYTF. Incomplete CDR3 DNA: TGCGCCAGCAGCTTGGGGAACTTCAGGGTCGCCCGAGCTAACTATAGC.

CDR3 sequence: CASSELGQGTSGNTIYF. The covered CDR3 bases are TGTGCCAGCAGTGAATTGGGACAGGGAACCTCTGGAAACACC. V gene TRBV2 combines with J gene TRBJ1-3, with 9 positions matching TRBD1. Read coverage stops 3 residues before the CDR3 terminus; the germline J gene supplies the remainder. The trim removed 2 bases at V and 0 bases at J, leaving 5 bases unmatched. The germline V gene has CDR1 SNHLY and CDR2 FYNNEI. The CDR3 is 17 amino acids.

Of note for this clone: The read terminates 3 residues before the CDR3 end, so the remaining end is supplied by the germline J gene. This sequence joins TRBV18 and TRBJ2-7, with 13 nucleotides matching TRBD2. CDR1 KGHSH and CDR2 LQKENI come from the germline V gene. V trimming: 3 bases; J trimming: 6 bases; junction bases outside the gene matches: 2. The CDR3 is 14 residues long. The CDR3 loop reads CASSPGTSGAEQYF. CDR3 bases read: TGTGCCAGCTCACCCGGGACTAGCGGGGCCGAG.

With respect to this clone: The read ends 3 residues before the CDR3 terminus; that terminus is restored from the germline J gene. V is TRBV2 and J is TRBJ2-5; 10 nucleotides line up with TRBD2. Per germline, CDR1 SNHLY and CDR2 FYNNEI. CDR3 length: 16 amino acids. The V gene end was trimmed by 1 base and the J gene end by 3 bases; junction bases not matched to a gene: 5. The CDR3 spells CASSEGVAGGEETQYF. The DNA read from the CDR3 is TGTGCCAGCAGTGAAGGAGTAGCGGGGGGAGAAGAGACC.

For this clone: The CDR3 end is not reached by the read, which stops 3 residues before it; the germline J gene fills it in. This chain links TRBV30 with TRBJ2-3, with 9 bases fitting TRBD1. J gave up 3 bases and V 2 bases, and 3 bases lay outside the gene matches. CDR1 and CDR2 from the germline V gene are GTSNPN and SVGIG (reference sequence). CDR3 length: 14 amino acids. This CDR3 reads CAWSTGGFTDTQYF. The CDR3 bases that were read are TGTGCCTGGAGTACAGGGGGCTTTACAGATACG.

The sequenced CDR3 bases are TGTGCCAGCAGTGAAGCGGGGACAGGGGACACCTACGAG. The encoded protein is CASSEAGTGDTYE. The full CDR3 is CASSEAGTGDTYEQYF. This chain uses TRBV2 with TRBJ2-7; 10 nucleotides align to TRBD1. The read gets to within 3 residues of the CDR3 end, and the germline J gene fills in the rest. Germline V gene data show CDR1 as SNHLY and CDR2 as FYNNEI. The CDR3 spans 16 residues. Trimming took 0 bases from V and 2 from J; bases not matched to a gene: 4.

Note on this clone: The CDR3 end is not reached by the read, which stops 3 residues before it; the germline J gene fills it in. The gene calls are TRBV5-1 and TRBJ2-1, with 8 bases identical to TRBD2. The ends lost 1 base at V and 5 bases at J; junction bases unmatched: 8. CDR1 and CDR2 (germline): SGHRS, YFSETQ. The CDR3 has 16 residues. CDR3: CASSLIGSGTNNEQFF. CDR3 DNA, as far as it was read: TGCGCCAGCAGCTTGATCGGTAGCGGGACCAACAATGAG.

With regard to this clone: The observed sequence ends 3 residues before the CDR3 terminus, with the missing tail filled in from the germline J gene. V usage is TRBV5-1 and J usage is TRBJ2-1, with D possibly matching TRBD1 (6 bases). Trimming cost V 5 bases and J 2 bases, with 11 bases left between them. Germline V gene data show CDR1 as SGHRS and CDR2 as YFSETQ. The CDR3 contains 14 residues. CDR3 protein: CASRNREPYNEQFF. The sequenced CDR3 bases are TGCGCCAGCAGGAACAGGGAGCCCTACAATGAG.

Regarding this clone: Coverage ceases 3 residues before the CDR3 finishes, and the germline J gene fills in the end. The J gene is TRBJ2-3, the V gene TRBV20-1; 7 positions match TRBD2. The CDR3 is 16 residues long. The ends lost 6 bases at V and 0 bases at J; junction bases unmatched: 12. The germline CDR1 and CDR2 sequences are DFQATT and SNEGSKA (reference sequence). The covered CDR3 bases are TGCAGTGCAACCCGGCTAGCGGACTACAGCACAGATACG. This gives the protein CSATRLADYSTDT. The complete CDR3 sequence is CSATRLADYSTDTQYF.

About this clone itself: The read finishes 3 residues shy of the CDR3 end, and the germline J gene is used to complete it. The V call is TRBV7-9, the J call TRBJ1-2; 8 bases are shared with TRBD1. The V gene's germline CDR1 is SEHNR and CDR2 FQNEAQ (reference sequence). Losses at the gene ends were 4 bases for V and 7 bases for J; bases not matched to a gene: 5. The CDR3 consists of 13 residues. CDR3 sequence: CASSSAGGGGYTF. The DNA read from the CDR3 is TGTGCCAGCAGCTCGGCAGGGGGCGGTGGC.

For this clone: Read coverage stops 3 residues before the CDR3 terminus; the germline J gene supplies the remainder. The gene calls are TRBV7-8 and TRBJ2-1; D might be TRBD2 (5 bases). Germline V gene sequence: CDR1 SGHVS, CDR2 FQNEAQ. The V gene lost 5 bases and the J gene lost 6 bases, with 14 bases spanning the gap. CDR3 length: 14 amino acids. The sequenced CDR3 bases are TGTGCCAGCAGCCTAGGTACGGGGATCAATGAG. It specifies CASSLGTGINE. The complete CDR3 sequence is CASSLGTGINEQFF.

Comment on this clone: The read comes to an end 3 residues before the CDR3 does, leaving the germline J gene to fill in the end. The chain joins TRBV18 to TRBJ1-6; tentative D call: TRBD1 (6 bases). This CDR3 contains 16 residues. The germline gives CDR1 KGHSH, CDR2 LQKENI. The ends were cut back, 6 bases at V and 2 bases at J, with 14 bases in the middle. CDR3 DNA (partial): TGTGCCAGCTCGACAACGGGGGGCGCCTATAATTCACCC. It encodes CASSTTGGAYNSP. In full, the CDR3 is CASSTTGGAYNSPLHF.

Regarding this clone: The read terminates 3 residues ahead of where the CDR3 ends, so the germline J gene completes it. The chain uses TRBV15 and TRBJ2-7; tentative D call: TRBD1 (7 bases). CDR3 length: 14 residues. CDR1 and CDR2 from the germline V gene are LNHNV and YYDKDF (reference sequence). With 4 bases removed from V and 2 bases from J, the gap between germline ends came to 12 bases. This CDR3 reads CATSTRDRAYEQYF. The DNA read from the CDR3 is TGTGCCACCAGCACGCGGGACAGAGCCTACGAG.

With regard to this clone: The DNA ends 3 residues before the CDR3 does, and the rest of the CDR3 is filled in from the germline J gene. The chain combines TRBV4-1 with TRBJ2-2, with TRBD1 identical over 8 bases. Per germline, CDR1 MGHRA and CDR2 YSYEKL. V dropped 3 bases and J dropped 5; count of bases not matched to a gene: 11. The CDR3 consists of 17 residues. CDR3 sequence: CASSHRSGQGRTGELFF. The CDR3 DNA, read in part, is TGCGCCAGCAGCCACAGATCAGGACAGGGTCGGACCGGGGAG.

Worth noting for this clone: The sequenced fragment ends 3 residues before the CDR3 boundary, so the rest is inferred from the germline J gene. V gene TRBV11-2 combines with J gene TRBJ2-3, with D unresolved. CDR3 length equals 14 residues. V lost 4 bases and J lost 1, with 9 bases in between. In germline, CDR1 is SGHAT, CDR2 FQNNGV. The CDR3 is CASSSLRGTDTQYF. Incomplete CDR3 DNA: TGTGCCAGCAGCTCCCTCCGGGGCACAGATACG.

Points on this clone: The read is 3 residues too short to cover the CDR3 end, so that end is filled in from the germline J gene. The chain has TRBV19 and TRBJ2-5, with D tentatively TRBD1 (6 bases). Germline V gene sequence: CDR1 LNHDA, CDR2 SQIVND (reference sequence). The CDR3 covers 14 residues. V gave up 1 base and J gave up 2 bases, with 8 bases separating them. CDR3 region: CASSIGQAQETQYF. CDR3 bases read: TGTGCCAGTAGTATAGGACAGGCTCAAGAGACC.

About this clone itself: The CDR3 extends 3 residues past the end of the read, so its final part is completed from the germline J gene. The rearrangement links TRBV4-1 to TRBJ2-3; D might be TRBD2 (6 bases). The CDR3 is 14 amino acids. Germline loops: CDR1 MGHRA, CDR2 YSYEKL. Trimming cost V 1 base and J 3 bases, with 8 bases left between them. Partial CDR3 DNA: TGCGCCAGCAGCCAAGCGCGGGAAACAGATACG. It yields the protein CASSQARETDT. The full CDR3 sequence reads CASSQARETDTQYF.

Details on this clone: Coverage ceases 3 residues before the CDR3 finishes, and the germline J gene fills in the end. The V gene is TRBV30, the J gene TRBJ2-2, with 10 bases lining up with TRBD2. The germline V gene encodes CDR1 GTSNPN and CDR2 SVGIG (reference sequence). This CDR3 is built from 15 residues. V was clipped by 3 bases and J by 3 bases; unmatched bases: 4. CDR3 protein: CAWRGAGGYTGELFF. Partial CDR3 DNA: TGTGCCTGGAGAGGAGCGGGGGGGTACACCGGGGAG.

As concerns this clone: The read finishes 3 residues shy of the CDR3 end, and the germline J gene is used to complete it. The rearrangement uses TRBV18 and TRBJ2-5; possibly TRBD1 for D (6 bases). Germline assignment: CDR1 KGHSH and CDR2 LQKENI. This CDR3 has 16 amino acids. The ends were cut back, 0 bases at V and 7 bases at J, with 18 bases in the middle. The CDR3 reads CASSPPADSGKGTQYF. Incomplete CDR3 DNA: TGTGCCAGCTCACCACCGGCGGACAGTGGCAAAGGGACC.

For this clone: The read ends 3 residues before the CDR3 terminus; that terminus is restored from the germline J gene. The chain has TRBV19 and TRBJ1-5; D perhaps matches TRBD1 (6 bases). The germline CDR1 and CDR2 sequences are LNHDA and SQIVND (reference sequence). The CDR3 extends over 19 amino acids. Trimming cost V 0 bases and J 0 bases, with 18 bases left between them. The DNA read from the CDR3 is TGTGCCAGTAGTATAGATCCGGGGGGGGGCTACGTTAGCAATCAGCCC. It specifies CASSIDPGGGYVSNQP. The complete CDR3 sequence is CASSIDPGGGYVSNQPQHF.

Worth noting for this clone: The read is 3 residues too short to cover the CDR3 end, so that end is filled in from the germline J gene. The rearrangement links TRBV7-2 to TRBJ2-1, with D hard to call. The germline gives CDR1 SGHTA, CDR2 FQGNSA. The CDR3 is 14 residues long. Trimming took off 4 bases at V and 5 bases at J, with 12 bases between the two ends. CDR3 bases read: TGTGCCAGCAGCTCCACCCCAGTGAACAATGAG. Translated, it gives CASSSTPVNNE. The full CDR3 reads CASSSTPVNNEQFF.

On this clone itself: The read halts 3 residues ahead of the CDR3 end, with the missing end drawn from the germline J gene. The chain uses TRBV6-2 or TRBV6-3 and TRBJ1-4; D possibly corresponds to TRBD1 (5 bases). This CDR3 has 16 residues. V shed 6 bases and J shed 4 bases, with 18 bases lying between them. Germline-derived CDR1 and CDR2 are MNHEY and SVGEGT. The CDR3 DNA, read in part, is TGTGCCAGCAGCCACCAAAGGGGCGCGGTTAATGAAAAA. Amino acid sequence: CASSHQRGAVNEK. Given in full, the CDR3 is CASSHQRGAVNEKLFF.

For this clone: The DNA ends 3 residues before the CDR3 does, and the rest of the CDR3 is filled in from the germline J gene. The V gene is TRBV19, the J gene TRBJ2-3; D call uncertain. Trimming shortened V by 3 bases and J by 0 bases, and 10 bases separated the two germline ends. The CDR3 length is 15 residues. Germline V CDR1 and CDR2: LNHDA, SQIVND (reference sequence). The CDR3 loop reads CASSISPTSTDTQYF. The part of the CDR3 DNA that was read is TGTGCCAGTAGTATTAGTCCAACTAGCACAGATACG.

Turning to this clone: The junction differs from germline at one of its ends, possibly a read error. The read terminates 3 residues before the CDR3 end, so the remaining end is supplied by the germline J gene. The rearrangement links TRBV20-1 to TRBJ1-5; tentatively, D is TRBD1 (6 bases). CDR1 DFQATT and CDR2 SNEGSKA come from the germline V gene (reference sequence). This CDR3 comprises 12 residues. The CDR3 loop reads CSAGDRSEPQHF. The CDR3 bases that were read are TGCAGTGCTGGAGACAGGTCTGAGCCC.

Comment on this clone: The missing CDR3 end, 3 residues past where the read stops, is filled in from the germline J gene. The V call is TRBV15, the J call TRBJ2-2, with 8 bases lining up with TRBD2. Germline V lookup: CDR1 LNHNV, CDR2 YYDKDF (reference sequence). The CDR3 loop spans 14 amino acids. With 8 bases clipped from V and 0 bases from J, the junction kept 2 bases outside the gene matches. Partial CDR3 DNA: TGTGCCACCGCACTAGCGGCGAACACCGGGGAG. It yields the protein CATALAANTGE. The whole CDR3 region reads CATALAANTGELFF.

Concerning this clone: The CDR3 end falls 3 residues outside the read, so it is completed with the germline J gene. This chain links TRBV6-2 or TRBV6-3 with TRBJ1-2; 8 bases line up with TRBD1. This CDR3 contains 15 residues. Germline V gene data show CDR1 as MNHEY and CDR2 as SVGEGT. The junction had 4 bases not matched to a gene; V was cut back by 0 bases and J by 4 bases. This CDR3 reads CASSYSDRDRYGYTF. CDR3 bases read: TGTGCCAGCAGTTACTCGGACAGGGATCGCTATGGC.

Of note for this clone: The CDR3 end falls 3 residues outside the read, so it is completed with the germline J gene. The chain links TRBV2 to TRBJ2-5, with D maybe TRBD2 (6 bases). CDR3 size: 15 residues. Trimming took 4 bases from V and 4 from J, leaving 16 bases between them. Germline lookup yields CDR1 SNHLY and CDR2 FYNNEI. The CDR3 is CASSGDVRRGETQYF. CDR3 bases read: TGTGCCAGCAGTGGTGACGTCCGGAGGGGAGAGACC.